The subject of this entry is one TCR beta chain. What it binds is not known. The CDR3 covers 15 residues. With 0 bases clipped from V and 1 base from J, the junction kept 0 bases outside the gene matches. Germline CDR1 is SGHNT and CDR2 is YYREEE (reference sequence). This sample was taken from a study of cytomegalovirus exposure and HLA in healthy donors. The wider study: Early on, a data release was issued that held 65 million to 100 million unique TCRs from HLA-typed donors.

Study conclusions and caveats: It was reported that TCR beta sequences correctly inferred the HLA-A and HLA-B alleles for most subjects.

PCR involved 60 Vbeta and 13 Jbeta primers. Some clones are missing from TCRdb's copy, which holds only in-frame ones; the method was immunoSEQ multiplex PCR. The repertoire includes 200,000 or so clones, about four fifths of them detected once, and about 0.094% sits in the top ten. This sequence joins TRBV5-4 and TRBJ2-2; the match to TRBD2 covers 7 bases. The sequence derives from a boy under 10 years old in good health and CMV-seronegative. The sample consisted of PBMCs. The CDR3, as DNA: TGTGCCAGCAGCTTGGCTAGCGGGAACACCGGGGAGCTGTTTTTT. Protein sequence: CASSLASGNTGELFF.